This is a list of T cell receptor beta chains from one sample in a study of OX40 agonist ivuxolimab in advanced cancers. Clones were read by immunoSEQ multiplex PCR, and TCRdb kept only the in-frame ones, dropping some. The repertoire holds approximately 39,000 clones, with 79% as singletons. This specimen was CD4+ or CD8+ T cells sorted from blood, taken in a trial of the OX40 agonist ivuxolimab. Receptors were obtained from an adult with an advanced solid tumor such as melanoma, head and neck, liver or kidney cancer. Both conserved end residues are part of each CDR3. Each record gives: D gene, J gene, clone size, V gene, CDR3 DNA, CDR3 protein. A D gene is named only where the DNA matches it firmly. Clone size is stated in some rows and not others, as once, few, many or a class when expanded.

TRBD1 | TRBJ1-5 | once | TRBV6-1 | TGTGCCAGCAGTGAAGCGCTTGGGGCAGGGGGTAAACCCCAGCATTTT | CASSEALGAGGKPQHF
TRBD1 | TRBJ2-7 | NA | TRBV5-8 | TGTGCCAGCAGCCTATTTCCGGGACAGACCTACGAGCAGTACTTC | CASSLFPGQTYEQYF
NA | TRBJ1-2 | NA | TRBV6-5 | TGTGCCAGCAGTTACTCGAAAGACTATGGCTACACCTTC | CASSYSKDYGYTF
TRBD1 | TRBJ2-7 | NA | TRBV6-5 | TGTGCCAGCAGTTACGAGACAGGGCTGGTCGAGCAGTACTTC | CASSYETGLVEQYF
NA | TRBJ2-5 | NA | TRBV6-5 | TGTGCCAGCAGTTATATTAGAGAGACCCAGTACTTC | CASSYIRETQYF
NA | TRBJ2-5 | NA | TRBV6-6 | TGTGCCAGCAGGGGAAGACAGGCCGGGCTTGGAGAGACCCAGTACTTC | CASRGRQAGLGETQYF
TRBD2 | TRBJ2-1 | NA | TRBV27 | TGTGCCAGCAGTTTTGCTAGCGGGGGCCGTTCTACCTACAATGAGCAGTTCTTC | CASSFASGGRSTYNEQFF
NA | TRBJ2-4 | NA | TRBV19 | TGTGCCAGTCGGGATCTACAGGGAAACATTCAGTACTTC | CASRDLQGNIQYF
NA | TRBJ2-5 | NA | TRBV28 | TGTGCCAGCAGTTCGCGGACTACTTTGACCCAGTACTTC | CASSSRTTLTQYF
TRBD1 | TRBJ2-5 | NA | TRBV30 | TGTGCCTGGAGTGCCGTGACAGGGGGTTGGGAGACCCAGTACTTC | CAWSAVTGGWETQYF
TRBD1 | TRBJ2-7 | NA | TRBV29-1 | TGCAGCGTTGAGGGGACAGGGGATACCTCCTACGAGCAGTACTTC | CSVEGTGDTSYEQYF
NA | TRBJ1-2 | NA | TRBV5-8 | TGTGCCAGCAGCAAAGGAGGCAGGGACTATGGCTACACCTTC | CASSKGGRDYGYTF
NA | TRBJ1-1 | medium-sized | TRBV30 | TGTGCCTGGAGTCCGGGGTACACTGAAGCTTTCTTT | CAWSPGYTEAFF
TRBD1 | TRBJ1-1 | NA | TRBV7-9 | TGTGCCAGCAGCTTAGACAGGGGGGACACTGAAGCTTTCTTT | CASSLDRGDTEAFF
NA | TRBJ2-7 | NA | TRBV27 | TGTGCCAGCAGTCCAAATCTAAACTACGAGCAGTACTTC | CASSPNLNYEQYF
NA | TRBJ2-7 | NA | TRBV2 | TGTGCCAGCAGTGAAGACAGGTCCTCCTACGAGCAGTACTTC | CASSEDRSSYEQYF
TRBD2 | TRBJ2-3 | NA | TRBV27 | TGTGCCAGCGGCCCAGCGGGGCGTAGCACAGATACGCAGTATTTT | CASGPAGRSTDTQYF
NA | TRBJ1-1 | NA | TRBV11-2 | TGTGCCAGCAGCTCGGGATTGAACACTGAAGCTTTCTTT | CASSSGLNTEAFF
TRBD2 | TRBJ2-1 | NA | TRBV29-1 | TGCAGCGTTCGGGCTAGCGGGGGGGAGAAGGGCAATGAGCAGTTCTTC | CSVRASGGEKGNEQFF
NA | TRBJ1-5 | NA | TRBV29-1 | TGCAGCGGGGGGAACAATCAGGGGCAACCCCAGCATTTT | CSGGNNQGQPQHF
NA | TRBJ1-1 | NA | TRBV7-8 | TGTGCCAGCAGCGTACAGGGATTGACTGAAGCTTTCTTT | CASSVQGLTEAFF
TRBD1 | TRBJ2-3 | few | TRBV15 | TGTGCCACCAGCAGACGACAGGGGGATGCCACAGATACGCAGTATTTT | CATSRRQGDATDTQYF
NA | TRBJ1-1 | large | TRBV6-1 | TGTGCCAGCAGTGAATCCAGGAGCCTGAACACTGAAGCTTTCTTT | CASSESRSLNTEAFF
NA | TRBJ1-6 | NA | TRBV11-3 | TGTGCCAGCAGCTTAGTCCAGGGTTCACCCCTCCACTTT | CASSLVQGSPLHF
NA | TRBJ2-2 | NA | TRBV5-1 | TGCGCCAGCGAAACAGGCAGCACCGGGGAGCTGTTTTTT | CASETGSTGELFF
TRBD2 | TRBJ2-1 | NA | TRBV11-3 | TGTGCCAGCAGCGCTAGCGGGAGGGAGTACAATGAGCAGTTCTTC | CASSASGREYNEQFF
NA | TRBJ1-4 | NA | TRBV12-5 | TGTGCTAGTGGTTTAGGGTGGGAAAAACTGTTTTTT | CASGLGWEKLFF
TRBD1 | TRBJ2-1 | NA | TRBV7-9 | TGTGCCAGCAACCCCAAGTCACAGGGGATCAGCTCCTACAATGAGCAGTTCTTC | CASNPKSQGISSYNEQFF